Below, 5 T cell receptor beta chains from the same sample are listed, as sequenced in a study of blood T cell repertoires in COVID-19. The assay was immunoSEQ multiplex PCR, and TCRdb's table has in-frame clones only and misses some. The sample consists of 85,000 to 120,000 clones, around 90% of them appearing once. The sequenced material came from peripheral blood. The receptors originated from a man aged 18 to 29 with acute or convalescent COVID-19.

The sample holds a few counts of this clone. The gene calls are TRBV7-8 and TRBJ1-5, with no clear D. CDR3 length: 14 amino acids. The V gene lost 1 base and the J gene lost 5 bases, with 9 bases spanning the gap. Germline loops: CDR1 SGHVS, CDR2 FQNEAQ. CDR3 region: CASSLGGYDQPQHF. CDR3 DNA sequence: TGTGCCAGCAGCTTAGGAGGGTACGATCAGCCCCAGCATTTT.

This sequence joins TRBV5-1 and TRBJ2-2, with TRBD1 identical over 7 bases. The junction had 5 bases not matched to a gene; V was cut back by 5 bases and J by 4 bases. The CDR3 extends over 14 amino acids. Germline CDR1 is SGHRS and CDR2 is YFSETQ. Here the CDR3 reads CASRPGTVTGELFF. The DNA for the CDR3 is TGCGCCAGCAGGCCCGGGACAGTCACCGGGGAGCTGTTTTTT.

This chain links TRBV3-1 (or the pseudogene TRBV3-2) with TRBJ1-2, with 8 bases aligning to TRBD1. Per the germline V gene, CDR1 is LGHDT and CDR2 is YNNKEL (reference sequence). After removal of 4 bases from V and 7 bases from J, the junction contained 8 bases not matched to a gene. The CDR3 loop spans 14 amino acids. The CDR3 sequence: CASSRKQGDAGYTF. CDR3 nucleotide sequence: TGTGCCAGCAGCCGCAAACAGGGGGATGCTGGCTACACCTTC.

This clone was found a few times. This rearrangement joins TRBV6-5 to TRBJ1-1, with D unresolved. CDR1 is MNHEY and CDR2 is SVGAGI in the germline V gene. V lost 2 bases, J lost 5 bases, and 12 bases lay in between. CDR3 size: 14 residues. CDR3 bases: TGTGCCAGCAGTTACCGTACAGTTGGTACTGAAGCTTTCTTT. Encoded protein: CASSYRTVGTEAFF.

This clone was found once. The chain combines TRBV5-4 with TRBJ2-5; 8 bases match TRBD2. V lost 4 bases and J lost 5; bases outside the gene matches: 16. CDR3 length equals 17 residues. From germline, CDR1 is SGHNT and CDR2 YYREEE (reference sequence). In nucleotides, the CDR3 is TGTGCCAGCAGCGGGGGCCCAGCGGGAGAGTCGGGGGAGACCCAGTACTTC. Its protein product is CASSGGPAGESGETQYF.